Reported below is one T cell receptor (beta chain). This clone's antigen is unknown. Per-base quality was not reported, and no clone a single base away is much larger than it. CDR1 and CDR2, per the germline V gene (reference sequence), are LNHNV and YYDKDF. Spanning cysteine to phenylalanine, the CDR3 consists of 14 amino acids. Only CDR3 DNA is held: 42 bases, read in frame from base 1. V is pared back by 6 bases and J by 1 base, with 9 bases lying between the germline termini. The data belong to a study of blood T cell repertoires in COVID-19 (dated by TCRdb to about 2020). Looking at the study overall: Collaborator samples came from the United States, Italy and Spain and covered acute and convalescent phases of COVID-19. The material from the prospective study consisted of cDNA or gDNA derived from T cells, B-cell-depleted T cells, or PBMCs. Deeply sampled blood TCRbeta repertoires from subjects exposed to, actively infected with, or recovered from COVID-19 were included in the dataset. The repertoires were released in a freely available public database intended as a resource for research on the immune response to SARS-CoV-2. The samples were drawn from two sources: the first 160 participants of the ongoing ImmuneRACE study, and 1,000 to 1,500 subjects contributed by 6 global collaborators. A de-identified subject ID, COVID-19 status, age in years and sex were almost always included in the sample metadata. Where available, HLA class I and class II types were obtained from metadata supplied by the sample provider rather than from assay-based typing. Study-wide conclusions, independent of this receptor: The quantity of clinical and demographic metadata differed by source and by participant and was supplied without curation.

Whole blood was collected in K2EDTA tubes by collaborating institutions according to the institutions' own protocols. For TCRbeta analysis, collaborators shipped samples as frozen whole blood, isolated PBMCs, or DNA extracted from either of those sample types. The immunoSEQ Assay, a bias-controlled multiplex PCR, was used to amplify TCRbeta CDR3 regions from genomic DNA. The study's own analysis went as follows. The number of nucleated cells in each sample was estimated from the amplification of reference gene primers within the assay. Sequence reads were collapsed and filtered to measure the absolute abundance of every unique TCRbeta CDR3 rearrangement. Productive Simpson clonality was computed per sample as the square root of Simpson's diversity index over productive rearrangements. The source is immuneACCESS, and TCRdb retained only in-frame sequences with V and J called. Part of the clones is not carried over; for the studies checked, unresolved V genes explain less than half of this, and the remainder is unexplained. V, J and clone size were drawn from that table, and D and trimming were deduced from the DNA. This sample holds about 310,000 clones; roughly 87% were observed only once. The leading ten clones occupy 1% of the sample.

Material: peripheral blood. This TCR was recovered from a man aged 45-65 years with active or convalescent COVID-19. The V gene is TRBV15 and the J gene is TRBJ1-4; matching of 6 bases hints at TRBD1 as the D gene. The DNA sequence is given as TGTGCCACCAGTGTACAGGGAACTAATGAAAAACTGTTTTTT. Translated, it reads CATSVQGTNEKLFF.